This T cell receptor beta chain was recorded in a study of cytomegalovirus exposure and HLA in healthy donors. Study outcomes and limitations: According to an earlier analysis, most TCR beta V segments yielded productive rearrangements about 90% or about 30% of the time. The study put 160 or so TCR beta chains on its list as cytomegalovirus-associated. Researchers reported in a later analysis that common viral pathogens appeared linked to several top clusters.

Concerning this clone itself: What it binds is not known.

In the PCR, 60 Vbeta and 13 Jbeta primers were used. As handled by the study authors: Among the unique TCR beta chains that a later analysis counted, around 72 million in all, 9.5 million to 12 million were shared. The assay was immunoSEQ multiplex PCR, and TCRdb's table has in-frame clones only and misses some. V, J and clone size were drawn from that table, and D and trimming were deduced from the DNA. The table records around 130,000 clones, 85% to 90% of them present only once. Sample: PBMCs. The receptor was derived from a woman in her 30s in good health and CMV-seropositive.

The CDR3 DNA follows: TGTGCCAGCAGTGACACAGGAAGTAGTGGCTACACCTTC. Translation gives CASSDTGSSGYTF. This chain links TRBV6-1 with TRBJ1-2; D might be TRBD1 (5 bases). V dropped 3 bases and J dropped 7 bases, with 12 bases sitting between them. Per germline, CDR1 MNHNS and CDR2 SASEGT. The CDR3 is made up of 13 amino acids.